This T cell receptor (beta chain) was recorded in a study of cytomegalovirus exposure and HLA in healthy donors. General study points: In most subjects, TCR beta sequences reportedly gave accurate predictions of HLA-A and HLA-B alleles.

13 Jbeta primers and 60 Vbeta primers were used for the PCR. Profiling relied on immunoSEQ multiplex PCR, and the TCRdb table lists in-frame clones only, not all of them. Among 150,000 or so clones listed, 74% were seen once. The CDR3 is made up of 15 amino acids. V lost 1 base to trimming and J lost 1 base, with 11 bases between them. The germline V gene has CDR1 MNHEY and CDR2 SVGAGI. This clone was observed once. What it binds is unknown. The source is a man between 25 and 39 years old in good health and CMV-seronegative. The sample consisted of PBMCs. The chain recombines TRBV6-5 with TRBJ2-7, with D perhaps TRBD1 (6 bases). In DNA, the CDR3 is TGTGCCAGCAGTTACTTCAGTCAGGGGTCCTACGAGCAGTACTTC. This encodes CASSYFSQGSYEQYF.